The text below deals with one T cell receptor beta chain. The antigen remains undetermined. There are 14 residues in the CDR3. Germline-derived CDR1 and CDR2 are SGHRS and YFSETQ. Trimming cost V 4 bases and J 4 bases, with 14 bases left between them. This sample is part of a study of beta chain features in type 1 diabetes. Study-wide results and caveats: TCRB CDR3s from Type 1 diabetes patients were moderately but significantly shorter in all four CD4+ subsets.

Over 95% purity was reached by all sorted populations. The entirety of the isolated RNA underwent reverse transcription, so expressed TCRB transcripts were sequenced. TCRdb's table, derived via immunoSEQ multiplex PCR, lists solely in-frame clones and lacks some. Of about 140,000 clones in the sample, over 8% were seen once. The origin of this receptor is a woman in her thirties or forties in good health. The sequencing input was central memory CD4+ T cells from blood. This rearrangement joins TRBV5-1 to TRBJ2-5; D possibly corresponds to TRBD1 (6 bases). The CDR3 here is CASSPQGERETQYF. The CDR3 DNA reads as TGCGCCAGCAGCCCACAGGGTGAAAGAGAGACCCAGTACTTC. Full variable domain (missing parts from reference TRBV5-1 and TRBJ2-5): KAGVTQTPRYLIKTRGQQVTLSCSPISGHRSVSWYQQTPGQGLQFLFEYFSETQRNKGNFPGRFSGRQFSNSRSEMNVSTLELGDSALYLCASSPQGERETQYFGPGTRLLVL.